The 3 T cell receptor beta chains below come from one sample, sequenced in a study of cytomegalovirus exposure and HLA in healthy donors. This PCR relied on a set of 60 Vbeta primers and 13 Jbeta primers. Method: immunoSEQ multiplex PCR; TCRdb's copy keeps in-frame clones and lacks some. The table lists about 120,000 clones, roughly 75% of them singletons, with about a tenth in the top ten. Sequences were obtained from PBMCs. The receptors originated from a man aged 25 to 45 in good health and CMV-seropositive.

Only a few counts were recorded for this clone. The rearrangement joins TRBV15 to TRBJ2-1, with 9 bases identical to TRBD1. This CDR3 spans 14 amino acids. The V gene's germline CDR1 is LNHNV and CDR2 YYDKDF (reference sequence). Germline trimming cut 5 bases from V and 8 bases from J; bases unmatched to any gene: 7. CDR3 coding DNA: TGTGCCACCAGCCGGGGACAGGGAAGGGATGAGCAGTTCTTC. Encoded protein: CATSRGQGRDEQFF.

The chain has TRBV29-1 and TRBJ2-1, with D perhaps matching TRBD2 (6 bases). V dropped 5 bases and J dropped 6 bases, with 11 bases sitting between them. The germline V gene encodes CDR1 SQVTM and CDR2 ANQGSEA. CDR3 length: 12 residues. The CDR3 loop is CSVNRERNEQFF. DNA of the CDR3: TGCAGCGTTAACCGGGAGCGCAATGAGCAGTTCTTC.

The chain recombines TRBV7-2 with TRBJ1-1; D is undetermined. The CDR3 is made up of 12 amino acids. V lost 5 bases to trimming and J lost 10 bases, with 14 bases between them. Germline V lookup: CDR1 SGHTA, CDR2 FQGNSA. The CDR3 bases are TGTGCCAGCAGCCCTGCGCGGGTGGTAGCTTTCTTT. Residues: CASSPARVVAFF.